Each of the 11 T cell receptor beta chains below was sequenced from the same sample in a study of regulatory T cells in long-lasting Graves disease. iRepertoire HTBI primers and Arm-PCR of CDR3 regions built TCR beta libraries. In TCRdb, the multiplex PCR reads were re-called with MiXCR into one record per CDR3 protein. This sample has over 400,000 distinct CDR3 sequences; about 15% occur once, and the top ten carry roughly 18%. Indicated time point: newly diagnosed GD, antithyroid drugs for less than 3 months. Generation of the TCR library employed RNA extracted from PBMCs. These same data were also listed under a study on T cells in Graves' hyperthyroidism and ophthalmopathy.

The sequenced sample was peripheral blood mononuclear cells (PBMCs), obtained at new diagnosis, from a patient treated with antithyroid drugs. The receptor source for this set is a woman between 45 and 60 years old with Graves disease.

This clonotype was counted at least ten times. The chain couples TRBV3-1 to TRBJ2-7; 12 nucleotides line up with TRBD2. The CDR3 is 15 amino acids. Trimming took 6 bases from V and 6 from J; bases not matched to a gene: 9. Germline V CDR1 and CDR2: LGHDT, YNNKEL (reference sequence). CDR3 nucleotides: TGTGCCAGCAGTCAACCGGGACTAGCGGGCCGCGAGCAGTACTTC. Protein: CASSQPGLAGREQYF.

This clonotype was counted at least ten times. The V call is TRBV6-4, the J call TRBJ2-2; 8 bases are a match to TRBD2. With V trimmed by 6 bases and J by 4 bases, 1 base remained unmatched. The germline V gene encodes CDR1 MRHNA and CDR2 SNTAGT. The CDR3 is 13 residues long. The CDR3 nucleotides read TGTGCCAGCAGAGGGACTAGCACCGGGGAGCTGTTTTTT. This sequence encodes CASRGTSTGELFF.

This chain joins TRBV11-2 and TRBJ1-4; 12 bases map to TRBD1. V trimming: 3 bases; J trimming: 6 bases; junction bases outside the gene matches: 17. There are 20 residues in the CDR3. Germline CDR1 and CDR2: SGHAT and FQNNGV. The CDR3 sequence is CASSFRTGTGGFLRDEKLFF. The DNA for the CDR3 is TGTGCCAGCAGCTTCCGAACCGGGACAGGGGGCTTTTTACGGGATGAAAAACTGTTTTTT.

The CDR3 loop is CASIHGGMNTEAFF. The CDR3 DNA reads as TGTGCCAGTATCCATGGGGGGATGAACACTGAAGCTTTCTTT. The genes are TRBV19 and TRBJ1-1; the D gene is possibly TRBD1 (5 bases). Between the trimmed V and J ends, which lost 7 bases and 0 bases, there was a span of 12 bases. This CDR3 is 14 amino acids long. CDR1 is LNHDA, CDR2 SQIVND, per germline (reference sequence).

This clonotype was seen at least ten times. The rearrangement links TRBV28 to TRBJ1-4; the D is unclear. This CDR3 is built from 16 residues. V lost 4 bases, J lost 3 bases, and 15 bases lay in between. CDR1 is MDHEN, CDR2 SYDVKM, per germline. CDR3 sequence: CASSSPDEGANEKLFF. CDR3 DNA: TGTGCCAGCAGTTCACCCGACGAGGGTGCTAATGAAAAACTGTTTTTT. The full variable domain, in which reference TRBV28 and TRBJ1-4 provide the parts outside the CDR3, is DVKVTQSSRYLVKRTGEKVFLECVQDMDHENMFWYRQDPGLGLRLIYFSYDVKMKEKGDIPEGYSVSREKKERFSLILESASTNQTSMYLCASSSPDEGANEKLFFGSGTQLSVL.

This clonotype was detected only a few times. The J gene is TRBJ2-6, the V gene TRBV30, with a tentative D call TRBD1 (7 bases). The CDR3 extends over 16 amino acids. The germline V and J ends were trimmed by 0 bases and 2 bases, with 11 bases remaining between them. Germline V gives CDR1 GTSNPN, CDR2 SVGIG (reference sequence). CDR3 bases: TGTGCCTGGAGTGTTCGCAGGGGGGCTGGGGCCAACGTCCTGACTTTC. Translation: CAWSVRRGAGANVLTF.

This clonotype was observed many times. The chain employs TRBV3-1 and TRBJ1-1, with D possibly being TRBD1 (6 bases). Germline CDR1 is LGHDT and CDR2 is YNNKEL (reference sequence). The germline V and J ends were trimmed by 2 bases and 1 base, with 8 bases remaining between them. The CDR3 loop spans 14 amino acids. CDR3 coding DNA: TGTGCCAGCAGCCAACAGGGACAGAACACTGAAGCTTTCTTT. This sequence encodes CASSQQGQNTEAFF.

The chain joins TRBV20-1 to TRBJ2-3, with a weak D call TRBD1 (6 bases). Per germline, CDR1 DFQATT and CDR2 SNEGSKA (reference sequence). CDR3 length: 13 residues. With 1 base removed from V and 7 bases from J, the gap between germline ends came to 12 bases. The CDR3 sequence is CSARAAGVHTQYF. Here the CDR3 DNA reads TGCAGTGCTAGAGCGGCAGGGGTCCATACGCAGTATTTT.

This clonotype was seen many times. The V call is TRBV2, the J call TRBJ2-7, with D unresolved. The length of the CDR3 is 11 residues. Trimming took off 2 bases at V and 5 bases at J, with 4 bases between the two ends. Looked up from germline, CDR1 is SNHLY and CDR2 is FYNNEI. This CDR3 reads CASSERNEQYF. In nucleotides, the CDR3 is TGTGCCAGCAGTGAAAGAAACGAGCAGTACTTC.

This clonotype came up a few times. The chain employs TRBV5-1 and TRBJ2-3; D possibly corresponds to TRBD1 (6 bases). V lost 4 bases and J 0 bases, leaving 18 bases between the germline ends. The CDR3 spans 17 residues. Germline CDR1 SGHRS, CDR2 YFSETQ. The CDR3 DNA reads as TGCGCCAGCAGCGACGGTACACAGGGTTCGAGCACAGATACGCAGTATTTT. Translation gives CASSDGTQGSSTDTQYF. The complete variable domain, with remaining parts taken from reference TRBV5-1 and TRBJ2-3, reads KAGVTQTPRYLIKTRGQQVTLSCSPISGHRSVSWYQQTPGQGLQFLFEYFSETQRNKGNFPGRFSGRQFSNSRSEMNVSTLELGDSALYLCASSDGTQGSSTDTQYFGPGTRLTVL.

This clonotype was recorded many times. V is TRBV7-2 and J is TRBJ2-3, with TRBD2 matching over 8 bases. Germline CDR1 reads SGHTA; CDR2 reads FQGNSA. The CDR3 covers 14 residues. The trim removed 4 bases at V and 4 bases at J, leaving 4 bases unmatched. The chain's CDR3 is CASSSGLVSDTQYF. CDR3 bases: TGTGCCAGCAGCTCGGGACTAGTGTCAGATACGCAGTATTTT.